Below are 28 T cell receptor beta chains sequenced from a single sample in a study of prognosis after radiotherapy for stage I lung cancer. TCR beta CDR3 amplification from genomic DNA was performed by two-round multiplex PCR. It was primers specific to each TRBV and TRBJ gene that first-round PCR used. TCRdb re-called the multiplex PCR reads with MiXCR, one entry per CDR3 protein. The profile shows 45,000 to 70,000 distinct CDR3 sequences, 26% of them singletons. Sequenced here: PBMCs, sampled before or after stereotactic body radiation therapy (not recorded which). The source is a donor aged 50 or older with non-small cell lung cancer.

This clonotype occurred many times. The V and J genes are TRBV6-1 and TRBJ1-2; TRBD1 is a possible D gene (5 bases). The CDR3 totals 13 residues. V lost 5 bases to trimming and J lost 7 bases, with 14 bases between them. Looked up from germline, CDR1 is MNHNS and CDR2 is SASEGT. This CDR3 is CASSITQEFGYTF. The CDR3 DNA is TGTGCCAGCAGTATAACACAGGAATTTGGCTACACCTTC.

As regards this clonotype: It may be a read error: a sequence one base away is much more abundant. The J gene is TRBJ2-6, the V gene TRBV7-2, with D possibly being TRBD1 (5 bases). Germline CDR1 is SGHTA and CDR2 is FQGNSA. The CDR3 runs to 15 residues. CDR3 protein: CASSLRNSGANILTF. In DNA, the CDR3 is TGTGCCAGCAGCTTAAGGAATAGTGGGGCCAACATCCTGACTTTC.

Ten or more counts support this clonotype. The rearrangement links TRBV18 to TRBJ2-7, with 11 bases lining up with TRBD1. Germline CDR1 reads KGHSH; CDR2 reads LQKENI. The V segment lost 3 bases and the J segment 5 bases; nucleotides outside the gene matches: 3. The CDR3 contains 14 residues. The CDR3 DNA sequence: TGTGCCAGCTCACCGGACAGGGGGCGCGACGAGCAGTACTTC. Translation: CASSPDRGRDEQYF. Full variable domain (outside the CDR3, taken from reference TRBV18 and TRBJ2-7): NAGVMQNPRHLVRRRGQEARLRCSPMKGHSHVYWYRQLPEEGLKFMVYLQKENIIDESGMPKERFSAEFPKEGPSILRIQQVVRGDSAAYFCASSPDRGRDEQYFGPGTRLTVT.

In nucleotides, the CDR3 is TGTGCCAGCAGTGAAGGACAGGGGATGATAAGCTCCTACAATGAGCAGTTCTTC. Translating it yields CASSEGQGMISSYNEQFF. The chain is built from TRBV6-1 and TRBJ2-1; 8 bases are a match to TRBD1. Per the germline V gene, CDR1 is MNHNS and CDR2 is SASEGT. V was clipped by 1 base and J by 0 bases; unmatched bases: 8. This CDR3 is 18 amino acids long.

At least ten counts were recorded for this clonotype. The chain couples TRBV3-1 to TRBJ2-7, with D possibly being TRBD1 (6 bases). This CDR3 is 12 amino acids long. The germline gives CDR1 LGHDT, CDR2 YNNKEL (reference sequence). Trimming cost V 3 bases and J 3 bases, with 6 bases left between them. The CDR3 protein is CASSQTGYEQYF. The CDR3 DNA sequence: TGTGCCAGCAGCCAGACAGGCTACGAGCAGTACTTC.

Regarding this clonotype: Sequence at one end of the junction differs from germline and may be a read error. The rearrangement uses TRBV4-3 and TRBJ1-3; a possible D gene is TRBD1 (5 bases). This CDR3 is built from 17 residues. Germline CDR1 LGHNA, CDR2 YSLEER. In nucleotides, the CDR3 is TGCGCCAGCGGCCAAGGTCATGGGAAAGGGGCTGGAAACACCATATATTTT. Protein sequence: CASGQGHGKGAGNTIYF.

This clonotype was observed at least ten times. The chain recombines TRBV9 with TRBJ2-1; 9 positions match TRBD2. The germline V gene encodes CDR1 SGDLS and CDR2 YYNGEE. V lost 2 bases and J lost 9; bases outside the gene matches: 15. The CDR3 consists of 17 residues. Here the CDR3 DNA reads TGTGCCAGCAGCGTCCAACTTGGCGGGGGGGCTATGGGTGAGCAGTTCTTC. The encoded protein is CASSVQLGGGAMGEQFF.

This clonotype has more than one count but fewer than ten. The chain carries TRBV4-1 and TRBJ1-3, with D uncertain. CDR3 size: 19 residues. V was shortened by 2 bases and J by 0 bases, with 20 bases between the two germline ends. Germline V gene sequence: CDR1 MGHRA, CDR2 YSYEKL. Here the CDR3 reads CASSQSSYPDVSSGNTIYF. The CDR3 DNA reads TGCGCCAGCAGCCAAAGCTCCTACCCCGATGTAAGCTCTGGAAACACCATATATTTT.

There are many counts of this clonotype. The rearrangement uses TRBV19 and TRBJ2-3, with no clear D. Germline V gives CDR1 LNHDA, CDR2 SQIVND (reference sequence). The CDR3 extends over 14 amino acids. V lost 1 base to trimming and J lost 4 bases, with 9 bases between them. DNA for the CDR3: TGTGCCAGTAGTATAGCACAGACCTCAGATACGCAGTATTTT. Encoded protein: CASSIAQTSDTQYF.

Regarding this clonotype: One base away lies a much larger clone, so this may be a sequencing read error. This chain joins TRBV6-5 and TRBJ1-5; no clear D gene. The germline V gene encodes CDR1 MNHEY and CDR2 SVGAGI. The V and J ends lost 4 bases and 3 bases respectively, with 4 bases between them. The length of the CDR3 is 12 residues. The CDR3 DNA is TGTGCCAGCAGTTTACCCAATCAGCCCCAGCATTTT. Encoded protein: CASSLPNQPQHF.

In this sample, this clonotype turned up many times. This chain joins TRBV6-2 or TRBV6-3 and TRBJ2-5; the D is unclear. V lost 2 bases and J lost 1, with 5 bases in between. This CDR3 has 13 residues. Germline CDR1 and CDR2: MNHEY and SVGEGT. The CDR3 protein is CASSYLPQETQYF. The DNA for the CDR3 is TGTGCCAGCAGTTACCTGCCCCAAGAGACCCAGTACTTC.

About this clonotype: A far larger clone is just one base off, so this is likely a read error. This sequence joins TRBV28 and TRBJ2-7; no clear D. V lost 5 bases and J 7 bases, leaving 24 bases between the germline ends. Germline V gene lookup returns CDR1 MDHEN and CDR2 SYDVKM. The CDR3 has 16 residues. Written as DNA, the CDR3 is TGTGCCAGCAGTCAACCTACCGTATCCTCCTACAATGAGCAGTACTTC. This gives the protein CASSQPTVSSYNEQYF.

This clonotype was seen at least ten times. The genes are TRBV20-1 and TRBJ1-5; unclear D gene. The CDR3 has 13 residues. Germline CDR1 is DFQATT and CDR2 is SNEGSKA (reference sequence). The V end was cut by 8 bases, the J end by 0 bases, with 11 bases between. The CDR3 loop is CSWGTSSNQPQHF. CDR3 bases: TGCAGTTGGGGTACGAGTAGCAATCAGCCCCAGCATTTT.

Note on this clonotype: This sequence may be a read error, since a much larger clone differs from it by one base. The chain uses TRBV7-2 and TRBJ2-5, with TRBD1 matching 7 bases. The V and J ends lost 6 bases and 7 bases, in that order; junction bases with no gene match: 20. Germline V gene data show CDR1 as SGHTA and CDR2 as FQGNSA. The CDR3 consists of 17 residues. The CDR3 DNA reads TGTGCCAGCAGACGCACAAACAACGGACAGGACCCTACGACCCAGTACTTC. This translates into CASRRTNNGQDPTTQYF.

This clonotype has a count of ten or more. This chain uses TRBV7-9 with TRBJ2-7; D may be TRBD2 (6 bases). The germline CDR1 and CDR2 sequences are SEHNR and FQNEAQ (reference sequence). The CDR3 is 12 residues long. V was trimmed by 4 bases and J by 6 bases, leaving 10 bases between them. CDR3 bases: TGTGCCAGCAGCTCTCAGGGAGGCGAGCAGTACTTC. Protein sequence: CASSSQGGEQYF.

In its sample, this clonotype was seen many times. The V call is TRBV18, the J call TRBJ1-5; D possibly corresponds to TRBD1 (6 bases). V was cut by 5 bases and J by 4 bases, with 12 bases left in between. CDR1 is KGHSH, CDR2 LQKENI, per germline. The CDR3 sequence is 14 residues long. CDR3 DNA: TGTGCCAGCTCAAGTAATCAGGGGAATCAGCCCCAGCATTTT. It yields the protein CASSSNQGNQPQHF.

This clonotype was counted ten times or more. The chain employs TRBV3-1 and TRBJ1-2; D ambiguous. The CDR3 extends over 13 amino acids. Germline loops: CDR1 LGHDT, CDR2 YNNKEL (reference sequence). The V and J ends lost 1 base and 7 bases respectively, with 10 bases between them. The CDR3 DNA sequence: TGTGCCAGCAGCCAAGGGAAGGGAACTGGCTACACCTTC. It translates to CASSQGKGTGYTF.

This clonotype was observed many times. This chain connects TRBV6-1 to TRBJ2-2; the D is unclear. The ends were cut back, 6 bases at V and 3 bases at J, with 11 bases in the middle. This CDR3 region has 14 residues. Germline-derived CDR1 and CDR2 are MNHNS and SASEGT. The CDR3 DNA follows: TGTGCCAGCAGACCCTTGGTCGACACCGGGGAGCTGTTTTTT. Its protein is CASRPLVDTGELFF.

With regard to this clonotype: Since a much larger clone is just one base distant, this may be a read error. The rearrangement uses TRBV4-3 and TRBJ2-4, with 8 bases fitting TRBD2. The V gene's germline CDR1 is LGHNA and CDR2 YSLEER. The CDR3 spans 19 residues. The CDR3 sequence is CARSQVPGLAATGKNIQYF. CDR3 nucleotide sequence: TGCGCCAGGAGCCAAGTCCCCGGACTAGCCGCAACTGGCAAAAACATTCAGTACTTC.

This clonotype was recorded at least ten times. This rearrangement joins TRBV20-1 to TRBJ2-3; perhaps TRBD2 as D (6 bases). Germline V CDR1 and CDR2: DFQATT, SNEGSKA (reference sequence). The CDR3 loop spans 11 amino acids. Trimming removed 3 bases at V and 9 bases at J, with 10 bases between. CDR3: CSASLGGTQYF. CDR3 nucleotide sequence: TGCAGTGCTAGTTTGGGGGGAACGCAGTATTTT.

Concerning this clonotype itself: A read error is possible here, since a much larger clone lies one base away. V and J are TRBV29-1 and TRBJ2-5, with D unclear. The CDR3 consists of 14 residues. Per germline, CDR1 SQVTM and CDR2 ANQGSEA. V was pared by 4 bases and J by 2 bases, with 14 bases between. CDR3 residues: CSVAWNSGQETQYF. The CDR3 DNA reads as TGCAGCGTTGCTTGGAACAGTGGGCAAGAGACCCAGTACTTC.

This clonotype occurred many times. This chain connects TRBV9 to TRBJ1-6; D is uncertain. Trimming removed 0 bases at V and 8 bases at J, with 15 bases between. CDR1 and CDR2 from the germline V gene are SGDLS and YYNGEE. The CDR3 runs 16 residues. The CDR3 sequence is CASSVGPNSNDSPLHF. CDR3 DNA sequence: TGTGCCAGCAGCGTAGGCCCCAATTCGAACGATTCACCCCTCCACTTT.

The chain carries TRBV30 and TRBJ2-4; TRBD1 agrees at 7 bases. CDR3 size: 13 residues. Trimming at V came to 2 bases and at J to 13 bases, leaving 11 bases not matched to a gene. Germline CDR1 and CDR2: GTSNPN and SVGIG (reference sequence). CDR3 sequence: CAWSSDRPNTQYF. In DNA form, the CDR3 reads TGTGCCTGGAGTTCGGACAGGCCCAATACACAGTACTTC.

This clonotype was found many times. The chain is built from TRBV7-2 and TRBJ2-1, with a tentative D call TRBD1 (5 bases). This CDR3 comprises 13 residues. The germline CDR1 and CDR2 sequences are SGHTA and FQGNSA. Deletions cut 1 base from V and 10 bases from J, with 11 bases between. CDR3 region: CASSLDRTDEQFF. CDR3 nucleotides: TGTGCCAGCAGCTTAGACAGGACGGACGAGCAGTTCTTC.

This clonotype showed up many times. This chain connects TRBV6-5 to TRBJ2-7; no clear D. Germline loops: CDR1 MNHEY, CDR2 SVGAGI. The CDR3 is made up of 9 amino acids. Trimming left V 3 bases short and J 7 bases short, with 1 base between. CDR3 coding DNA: TGTGCCAGCAGTTATGAGCAGTACTTC. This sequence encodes CASSYEQYF.

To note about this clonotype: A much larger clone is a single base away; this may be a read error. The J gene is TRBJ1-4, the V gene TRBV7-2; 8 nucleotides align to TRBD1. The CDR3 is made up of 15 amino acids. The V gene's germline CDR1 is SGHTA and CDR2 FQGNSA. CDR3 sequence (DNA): TGTTCCAGCAGCTCCTGGACAGGGCGAGGTGAAAAACTGTTTTTT. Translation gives CSSSSWTGRGEKLFF.

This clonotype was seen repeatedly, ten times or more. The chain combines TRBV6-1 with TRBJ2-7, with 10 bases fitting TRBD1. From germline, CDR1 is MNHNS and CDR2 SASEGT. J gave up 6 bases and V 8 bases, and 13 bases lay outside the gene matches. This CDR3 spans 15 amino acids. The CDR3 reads CASATGGQGLGEQYF. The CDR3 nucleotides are TGTGCCAGCGCTACGGGGGGACAGGGGTTGGGCGAGCAGTACTTC.

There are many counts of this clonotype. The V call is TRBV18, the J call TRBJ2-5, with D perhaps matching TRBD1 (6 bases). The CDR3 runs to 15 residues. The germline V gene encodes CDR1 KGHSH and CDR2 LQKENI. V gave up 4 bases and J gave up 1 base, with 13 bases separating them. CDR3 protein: CASSRNTGSQETQYF. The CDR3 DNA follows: TGTGCCAGCTCACGAAATACAGGGAGCCAAGAGACCCAGTACTTC.